A selection of T cell receptor beta chains follows, all from one sample in a study of cytomegalovirus exposure and HLA in healthy donors. Only in-frame clones appear in the TCRdb table, and some are missing; sequencing was by immunoSEQ multiplex PCR. The data hold 65,000 to 95,000 clones, with approximately 95% observed a single time. The material sequenced was PBMCs. The receptors were gathered from a man between 18 and 35 years old in good health and CMV-seronegative. CDR3s leave out the opening cysteine and the closing phenylalanine or tryptophan. Each record gives: J gene, CDR3 length, V gene, clone size, CDR3 protein. The size field is filled for only some rows; it gives once, few, many or a size class.

>TRBJ2-3|13|TRBV29-1|few
SAAPLAGGTDTQY
>TRBJ2-3|15|TRBV5-1|-
ASSSGETSGGTDTQY
>TRBJ1-6|11|TRBV29-1|-
SVEDGQGKPLH
>TRBJ2-7|12|TRBV27|-
ASSLWDSSYEQY
>TRBJ1-1|12|TRBV7-2|-
ASSRGHTNTEAF
>TRBJ1-2|10|TRBV30|-
AWSTNIYGYT
>TRBJ1-3|17|TRBV21-1|-
ASSNFRCPKSLSGNTIY
>TRBJ2-3|14|TRBV28|-
ASSRWAGLSTDTQY
>TRBJ2-3|16|TRBV7-9|-
ASSPSLGEASDTDTQY
>TRBJ1-2|12|TRBV28|-
ASSRRDINYGYT
>TRBJ2-1|11|TRBV5-4|-
ASSPTGFPEQF
>TRBJ1-1|11|TRBV2|few
ASIPTGSTEAF
>TRBJ1-2|14|TRBV7-3|-
ASSLNPKTGRTGYT
>TRBJ1-1|13|TRBV5-6|-
ASSPRPGVGTEAF
>TRBJ2-7|14|TRBV19|-
ASSITRSGGMGEQY
>TRBJ1-2|12|TRBV9|-
ASTERGGSRGYT
>TRBJ1-2|12|TRBV18|-
ASSPPDRIYGYT
>TRBJ1-1|15|TRBV2|-
ASRAPGQGHRYTEAF
>TRBJ2-1|13|TRBV19|-
ASSIAGGRYNEQF
>TRBJ2-3|13|TRBV29-1|-
SVDKDGQVTDTQY
>TRBJ2-5|9|TRBV7-2|-
ASSLRDTPD
>TRBJ1-3|12|TRBV7-9|-
ASSRHSSGNTIY
>TRBJ1-5|13|TRBV4-1|-
ASSQGRQGGQPQH
>TRBJ2-7|11|TRBV5-4|-
ASSSRWSGEQY
>TRBJ2-7|11|TRBV14|-
ASSRSSGTEQY
>TRBJ1-2|13|TRBV5-5|-
ASSEDSLFNYGYT
>TRBJ2-1|12|TRBV6-6|-
ASRRQGQRYGEF
>TRBJ2-1|9|TRBV20-1|-
SASASNEQF
>TRBJ2-1|14|TRBV19|-
ASSIVGGSSYNEQF
>TRBJ1-1|11|TRBV27|-
ASSPGMRTEAF
>TRBJ2-7|9|TRBV27|-
ATQGAGEQY
>TRBJ1-2|11|TRBV18|-
ASSPVRGLGYT
>TRBJ2-7|10|TRBV13|-
ASSHREAEQY
>TRBJ1-4|9|TRBV28|-
ASSFAEKLF
>TRBJ1-1|12|TRBV30|-
AWSVAGVFAEAF
>TRBJ2-2|13|TRBV4-1|-
ASSQDPGIAGELF
>TRBJ2-1|13|TRBV14|-
ASSRRASGGREQF
>TRBJ1-1|11|TRBV18|-
ASSRQGGGEAF
>TRBJ2-7|10|TRBV5-4|-
ASRQGSQEQY
>TRBJ2-3|13|TRBV5-1|-
ASSLESTGTDTQY
>TRBJ2-7|12|TRBV7-8|-
ASSLLGTSYEQY
>TRBJ2-1|13|TRBV4-2|-
ASSQYTGGQNEQF
>TRBJ2-7|13|TRBV25-1|-
ASSLDRGINYEQY
>TRBJ1-6|11|TRBV29-1|few
SVRTGVDSPLH
>TRBJ2-5|9|TRBV5-6|-
ASGAGQTQY
>TRBJ2-3|12|TRBV18|-
ASSRGRVTDTQY
>TRBJ2-1|13|TRBV7-6|-
ASSLASGAVNEQF
>TRBJ2-1|12|TRBV30|once
AWSLSSGRDEQF
>TRBJ1-2|12|TRBV13|-
ASSPQEGRDGYT